These T cell receptor beta chains were read from a single sample in a study of T cell repertoires in cytomegalovirus infection. TCRdb itself ran the reads through MiXCR, one entry per CDR3 protein. There are around 450,000 distinct CDR3 sequences in the sample; around 11% occur only once, and 9.5% to 13% lies in the top ten. The sequenced sample consisted of PBMCs. The receptors were gathered from a human donor in good health (CMV status not recorded). Some clones in this sample may be carry-over from other donors' samples. Each CDR3 is given with its conserved first and last residue. Only some rows state a clone size, as once, few, many or a class for expanded clones.

15,TRBV19,TRBJ1-2,many,CASSPRTGPNYGYTF
15,TRBV12-3/TRBV12-4,TRBJ1-4,many,CASSPLAGANEKLFF
13,TRBV6-1,TRBJ2-3,many,CASRDRGPDTQYF
15,TRBV4-2,TRBJ2-7,many,CASSQARERFYEQYF
18,TRBV6-1,TRBJ1-3,many,CASRDLGTGNPRGNTIYF
15,TRBV6-1,TRBJ2-2,.,CASGFGRGNTGELFF
12,TRBV20-1,TRBJ1-2,many,CSATLEVSGYTF
15,TRBV6-5,TRBJ1-1,few,CASSFGDRGNTEAFF
17,TRBV7-9,TRBJ1-3,many,CASSLGTGRLSGNTIYF
19,TRBV27,TRBJ1-1,once,CASSRSIFPGQRRNTEAFF
15,TRBV19,TRBJ2-1,many,CASSTQGASYNEQFF
15,TRBV7-9,TRBJ2-7,few,CASSSGQGTVGEQYF
15,TRBV6-1,TRBJ2-3,many,CASRQGQGRGPTQYF
16,TRBV7-3,TRBJ2-3,many,CASSPYPNGGLDTQYF
15,TRBV4-2,TRBJ2-7,.,CASSPRQGLAYEQYF
15,TRBV5-1,TRBJ2-7,.,CASNSVGDRSYEQYF
19,TRBV20-1,TRBJ2-2,.,CSAREPGLAGGDVAGELFF
14,TRBV10-3,TRBJ2-7,few,CAISESKLSLEQYF
12,TRBV2,TRBJ1-2,many,CASSGFVYGYTF
16,TRBV9,TRBJ1-2,.,CASSPSGGQGSYGYTF
14,TRBV7-3,TRBJ1-1,many,CASSPQQGNTEAFF
14,TRBV7-3,TRBJ2-3,many,CASSPSVSTDTQYF
13,TRBV2,TRBJ2-3,many,CAGNSKQGFTQYF
13,TRBV5-1,TRBJ2-7,few,CASSLMDSGEQYF
17,TRBV5-1,TRBJ2-1,.,CASSLIWGPTEPNEQFF
12,TRBV24-1,TRBJ2-7,many,CATETGPYEQYF
13,TRBV12-3/TRBV12-4,TRBJ2-1,many,CASQSGVYNEQFF
14,TRBV20-1,TRBJ1-4,.,CSARDVRTNEKLFF
14,TRBV2,TRBJ1-5,many,CASRGTASNQPQHF
16,TRBV5-5,TRBJ2-7,.,CASSPYLAAGLYEQYF
14,TRBV20-1,TRBJ1-2,few,CSARTGHLNYGYTF
16,TRBV2,TRBJ2-5,many,CASTLRLAGVQETQYF
13,TRBV27,TRBJ1-2,many,CASSLSSGDGYTF
13,TRBV7-9,TRBJ2-7,many,CASSSKMAAEQYF
16,TRBV6-2/TRBV6-3,TRBJ1-1,many,CASSRDRGRVPAEAFF
12,TRBV3-1,TRBJ2-2,many,CASSPMGGELFF
18,TRBV15,TRBJ2-7,many,CATSRGGGYDRVGHEQYF
15,TRBV5-1,TRBJ2-3,.,CASQLGTASTDTQYF
13,TRBV29-1,TRBJ1-1,.,CSALPDSNTEAFF
15,TRBV7-2,TRBJ2-1,few,CASSLGLAHRNEQFF
15,TRBV6-2/TRBV6-3,TRBJ1-2,many,CASSYAGQTNYGYTF
12,TRBV20-1,TRBJ1-1,.,CSASSPNTEAFF
14,TRBV30,TRBJ2-1,.,CAWSVNRLYNEQFF
16,TRBV5-1,TRBJ2-1,few,CASRRPGTSSYNEQFF
12,TRBV12-3/TRBV12-4,TRBJ1-2,.,CASSQGIGGYTF
15,TRBV6-4,TRBJ1-1,many,CAISNDTGVNTEAFF
14,TRBV7-2,TRBJ2-3,many,CASRSSGGSDTQYF
14,TRBV5-1,TRBJ1-1,.,CASSLSGYNTEAFF
11,TRBV7-2,TRBJ1-1,many,CASSWGEGAFF
14,TRBV10-3,TRBJ1-1,many,CAISTDLPNTEAFF
16,TRBV12-3/TRBV12-4,TRBJ1-6,many,CASRMDRSSYNSPLHF
13,TRBV12-5,TRBJ2-1,many,CASAPDWPSEQFF
16,TRBV28,TRBJ1-3,few,CASSLTPGPTGNTIYF
13,TRBV7-9,TRBJ1-2,few,CASSHRDRDGYTF
15,TRBV28,TRBJ2-3,many,CASSFQGFSIDTQYF
11,TRBV5-4,TRBJ2-5,.,CAIQSQETQYF
11,TRBV20-1,TRBJ2-2,.,CSATGSGELFF
15,TRBV25-1,TRBJ2-3,few,CASSDPTTSTDTQYF
13,TRBV24-1,TRBJ1-2,.,CATLMNRAYGYTF
14,TRBV7-3,TRBJ2-2,many,CASSLANYGGELFF